This TCR beta chain was sequenced in a study of OX40 agonist ivuxolimab in advanced cancers. This clone has just a few counts. The same CDR3 arises from other DNA sequences in this sample as well. The repertoire was sequenced with immunoSEQ multiplex PCR; TCRdb's copy has only in-frame clones and lacks some. The table includes about 73,000 clones, 88% detected once. V was cut by 1 base and J by 6 bases, with 15 bases left in between. The CDR3 runs 15 residues. Germline loops: CDR1 MDHEN, CDR2 SYDVKM. The chain employs TRBV28 and TRBJ1-2, with no clear D. Material: CD4+ or CD8+ T cells sorted from blood, obtained in a trial of the OX40 agonist ivuxolimab. The receptor comes from an adult with an advanced solid tumor such as melanoma, head and neck, liver or kidney cancer. The CDR3 DNA sequence: TGTGCCAGCAGTTTATCCTACCCAGCTATGGATGGCTACACCTTC. This sequence encodes CASSLSYPAMDGYTF.